This section outlines one T cell receptor (beta chain) sequence together with its context. Its antigen remains unknown. Under the authors' procedure: Building a distant-metastasis classifier for papillary thyroid cancer drew on CDR3 differences across clinicopathological groups. TCRdb reanalyzed the PCR reads via MiXCR. TCRdb, not the original authors, processed these V and J calls. The sample holds approximately 8,000 clones, 27% seen once. Every patient underwent thyroid surgery untreated. These data originate in a study of metastatic and nonmetastatic thyroid tumors. Study-wide context: For malignant and benign thyroid patients, tumor or nodule tissue and blood were the sources whose repertoires were compared. Overall study results and limits: Significantly greater TCR beta diversity was reportedly found in malignant thyroid tumors than in benign nodules (in blood and tumor).

The clonotype comes from a female donor with papillary thyroid cancer or a benign thyroid nodule (not recorded which). Some clones in this sample may be carry-over from other donors' samples. Source material: adjacent normal tissue.

The CDR3 sequence is CASSVPGQGDTEAFF. Written as DNA, the CDR3 is TGTGCCAGCAGCGTTCCGGGACAGGGGGACACTGAAGCTTTCTTT. The chain carries TRBV9 and TRBJ1-1; 11 nucleotides agree with TRBD1. Germline loops: CDR1 SGDLS, CDR2 YYNGEE. The junction had 3 bases not matched to a gene; V was cut back by 2 bases and J by 3 bases. There are 15 residues in the CDR3.